This T cell receptor beta chain was found in a study of breast tumors, draining lymph nodes, adjacent tissues. Study-wide results and limits: That most tumor T cells come from lymph nodes remained unproven. Luminal-like breast cancer showed significantly greater tumor-nontumor repertoire similarity than basal-like breast cancer did.

This clonotype is labeled as medium-sized (0.01 to 0.1%). What it binds is not known. The CDR3 is 14 residues long. Deletions cut 0 bases from V and 2 bases from J, with 8 bases between. From germline, CDR1 is LGHNA and CDR2 YSLEER. Each CDR3 protein gets one entry after TCRdb re-called the multiplex PCR reads with MiXCR. The sample holds about 15,000 distinct CDR3 sequences, more than 40% seen once. Sample: tumor-adjacent breast tissue. The origin of this receptor is a female donor with breast cancer. Some clones in this sample may be carry-over from other donors' samples. The rearrangement joins TRBV4-3 to TRBJ2-7; D is unresolved. Here the CDR3 reads CASSQDLAAYEQYF. The CDR3 bases are TGCGCCAGCAGCCAAGATCTGGCGGCCTACGAGCAGTACTTC.